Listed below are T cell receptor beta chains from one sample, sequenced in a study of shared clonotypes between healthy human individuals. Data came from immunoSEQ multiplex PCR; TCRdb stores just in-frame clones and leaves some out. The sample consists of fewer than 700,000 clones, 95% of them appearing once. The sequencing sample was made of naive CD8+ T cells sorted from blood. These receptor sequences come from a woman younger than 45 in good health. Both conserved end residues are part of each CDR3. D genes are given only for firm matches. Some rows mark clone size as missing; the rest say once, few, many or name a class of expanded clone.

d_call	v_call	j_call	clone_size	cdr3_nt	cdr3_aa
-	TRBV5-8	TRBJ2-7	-	TGTGCCAGCGGCTACGCCGCAAACGAGCAGTACTTC	CASGYAANEQYF
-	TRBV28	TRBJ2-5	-	TGTGCCAGCAGATCAAGCTCGGAGGATTGGCAAGAGACCCAGTACTTC	CASRSSSEDWQETQYF
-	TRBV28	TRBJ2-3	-	TGTGCCAGCAGTTTCAGGACAGTTGGAGATACGCAGTATTTT	CASSFRTVGDTQYF
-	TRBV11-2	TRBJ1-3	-	TGTGCCAGCAGCTTAGACACAGAAAATGGAAACACCATATATTTT	CASSLDTENGNTIYF
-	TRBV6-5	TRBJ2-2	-	TGTGCCAGCAGTTACTATTCCTCTAACACCGGGGAGCTGTTTTTT	CASSYYSSNTGELFF
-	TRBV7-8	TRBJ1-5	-	TGTGCCAGCAGCTTAGGTTGGCCCCAGCATTTT	CASSLGWPQHF
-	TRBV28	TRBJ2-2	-	TGTGCCAGCAGTTCGTACACCGGGGAGCTGTTTTTT	CASSSYTGELFF
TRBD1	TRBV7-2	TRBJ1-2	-	TGTGCCAGCAGCTTTGACAGGGGGACAGCTAACTATGGCTACACCTTC	CASSFDRGTANYGYTF
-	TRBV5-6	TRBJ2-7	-	TGTGCCAGCAGCACGGCTAAGGGCTTCTACGAGCAGTACTTC	CASSTAKGFYEQYF
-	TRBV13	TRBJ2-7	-	TGTGCCAGCACTTCGTCCCCCCTCGAGCAGTACTTC	CASTSSPLEQYF
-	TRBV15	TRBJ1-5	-	TGTGCCACCAGCACCGGGCCCACCGCGTGGCCCCAGCATTTT	CATSTGPTAWPQHF
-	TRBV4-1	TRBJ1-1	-	TGCGCCAGCAGCCTCCATTGGGGGGTTAGGGGGGCTGAAGCTTTCTTT	CASSLHWGVRGAEAFF
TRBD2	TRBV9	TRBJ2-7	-	TGTGCCAGCAGCGTAGGTACTAGCGGTTACGAGCAGTACTTC	CASSVGTSGYEQYF
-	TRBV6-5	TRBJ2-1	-	TGTGCCAGCCGAGCCGGGAACTCCAATGAGCAGTTCTTC	CASRAGNSNEQFF
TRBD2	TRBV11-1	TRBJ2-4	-	TGTGCCAGCCTGGGGATTAGCGGGAGACTGTACTTC	CASLGISGRLYF
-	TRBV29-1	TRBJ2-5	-	TGCAGCGCTCTGGGATCTAGGGAGCAGTACTTC	CSALGSREQYF
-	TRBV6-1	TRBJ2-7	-	TGTGCCAGCAGTTCCCCCGCCAGGGCCTACGAGCAGTACTTC	CASSSPARAYEQYF
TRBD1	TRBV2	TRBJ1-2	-	TGTGCCAGCAGTCTCAGGGGGGGCCGCGGCCCCAGGGACGACTATGGCTACACCTTC	CASSLRGGRGPRDDYGYTF
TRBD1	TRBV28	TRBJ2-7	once	TGTGCCAGCAGTCGAGACGGGACAGCCCTCTCCTACGAGCAGTACTTC	CASSRDGTALSYEQYF
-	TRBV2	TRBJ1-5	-	TGTGCCAGCAGTGAAAGGACATCGAGCAATCAGCCCCAGCATTTT	CASSERTSSNQPQHF
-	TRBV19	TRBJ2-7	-	TGTGCCAGTAGTATAGGCGGGACCTACGAGCAGTACTTC	CASSIGGTYEQYF
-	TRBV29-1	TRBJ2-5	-	TGCAGCGTTGACAGGGGACTGAGGGAGACCCAGTACTTC	CSVDRGLRETQYF
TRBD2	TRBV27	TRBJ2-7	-	TGTGCCAGCAGTTATAGCGGGAGTCTCTACGAGCAGTACTTC	CASSYSGSLYEQYF
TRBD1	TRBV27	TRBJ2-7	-	TGTGCCAGCAGTTCCCTCCCCCGGGACAGGGGGCAACAGTACTTC	CASSSLPRDRGQQYF
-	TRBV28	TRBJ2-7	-	TGTGCCAGCAGTTTATTCCTCTACGAGCAGTACTTC	CASSLFLYEQYF
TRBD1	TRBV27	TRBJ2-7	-	TGTGCCAGCAGTCTCGGGACAGGGCTATACGAGCAGTACTTC	CASSLGTGLYEQYF
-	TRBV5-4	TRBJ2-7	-	TGTGCCAGCAGACCCGGTGGGGCCATCGAGCAGTACTTC	CASRPGGAIEQYF
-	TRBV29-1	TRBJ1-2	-	TGCAGCGTTCTCTCCGCGCACCTTGGTGGCTACACCTTC	CSVLSAHLGGYTF
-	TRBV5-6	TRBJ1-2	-	TGTGCCAGCAGCTTGGACGTGTCTGGCTACACCTTC	CASSLDVSGYTF
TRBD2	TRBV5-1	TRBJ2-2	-	TGCGCCAGCAGCCCCAATAGCGGGATGAACACCGGGGAGCTGTTTTTT	CASSPNSGMNTGELFF
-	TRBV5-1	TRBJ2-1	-	TGCGCCAGCAGCTTGGCCGGGGAGCGTAAGAGCTCCTACAATGAGCAGTTCTTC	CASSLAGERKSSYNEQFF
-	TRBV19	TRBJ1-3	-	TGTGCCAGTAGTCCCGGTGGGTTTACCATATATTTT	CASSPGGFTIYF
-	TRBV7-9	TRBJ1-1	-	TGTGCCGCTGCGGAGGGTGCTGAAGCTTTCTTT	CAAAEGAEAFF
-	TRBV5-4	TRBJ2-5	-	TGTGCCAGCAGCTTAGGGGGGGCTGTGGTAGCAGGTCAAGAGACCCAGTACTTC	CASSLGGAVVAGQETQYF
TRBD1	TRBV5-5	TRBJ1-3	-	TGTGCCAGCAGCTTGGCCTTGGACAGGACGCAAGCGGGGCATTTT	CASSLALDRTQAGHF
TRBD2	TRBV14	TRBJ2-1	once	TGTGCCAGCAGCCCCAATGGACGGGAGGTCATCTACAATGAGCAGTTCTTC	CASSPNGREVIYNEQFF
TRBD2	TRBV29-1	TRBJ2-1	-	TGCAGCGTTGAAGGTAGGACTAGCGGCTCCTACAATGAGCAGTTCTTC	CSVEGRTSGSYNEQFF